The rows below give T cell receptor beta chains drawn from one sample of a study of graft-versus-host responses after intestinal transplantation. Profiled with immunoSEQ multiplex PCR; TCRdb holds only in-frame clones, not every one. This table has around 95,000 clones, roughly 84% appearing once. The antigens these receptors bind are not known. The sequencing used unstimulated CD4+ T cells sorted from spleen or lymph node cells, collected before transplant. The receptors stem from a human donor who was the organ donor for an intestinal transplant. The CDR3 runs from the conserved cysteine through the conserved F or W. The D gene is left open where the match is weak. Size values are once, few and many counts, or a class for expanded clones, and some rows have none.

TRBJ2-7	.	.	TRBV5-1	CASSIGPSSYEQYF	TGCGCCAGCAGCATCGGACCGAGCTCCTACGAGCAGTACTTC
TRBJ2-3	.	TRBD2	TRBV7-9	CASSSLAGVTDTQYF	TGTGCCAGCAGCTCTCTAGCGGGGGTCACAGATACGCAGTATTTT
TRBJ2-1	.	.	TRBV30	CAWSKMGPYYNEQFF	TGTGCCTGGAGTAAGATGGGTCCCTACTACAATGAGCAGTTCTTC
TRBJ1-2	.	TRBD1	TRBV5-1	CASSGTGGSGFDGYTF	TGCGCCAGCAGCGGGACAGGGGGTTCGGGTTTTGATGGCTACACCTTC
TRBJ1-5	.	.	TRBV19	CASSMLGTIQPQHF	TGTGCCAGTAGTATGCTCGGGACCATTCAGCCCCAGCATTTT
TRBJ1-2	.	.	TRBV5-4	CASSITKSYGYTF	TGTGCCAGCAGCATCACGAAAAGCTATGGCTACACCTTC
TRBJ1-1	.	.	TRBV7-2	CASSPQYSANTEAFF	TGTGCCAGCAGCCCCCAATACAGTGCGAACACTGAAGCTTTCTTT
TRBJ2-4	.	TRBD1	TRBV18	CASSPLTKTGGNIQYF	TGTGCCAGCTCACCACTCACCAAAACAGGGGGGAACATTCAGTACTTC
TRBJ2-3	once	TRBD2	TRBV4-2	CASSQGTSGGHRDTQYF	TGTGCCAGCAGCCAAGGAACTAGCGGGGGCCATCGAGATACGCAGTATTTT
TRBJ1-1	.	TRBD1	TRBV5-1	CASSMLTGATTEAFF	TGCGCCAGCAGCATGCTGACAGGGGCGACCACTGAAGCTTTCTTT
TRBJ1-1	once	.	TRBV2	CASSGRGRGGATEAFF	TGTGCCAGCAGTGGCAGGGGCCGAGGGGGGGCCACTGAAGCTTTCTTT
TRBJ1-3	.	TRBD1	TRBV5-1	CASSGTGWDTIYF	TGCGCCAGCAGCGGGACAGGGTGGGACACCATATATTTT
TRBJ1-4	.	.	TRBV25-1	CASSEMVGATNEKLFF	TGTGCCAGCAGTGAAATGGTGGGGGCAACTAATGAAAAACTGTTTTTT
TRBJ2-5	once	.	TRBV7-3	CASSLNGVRGETQYF	TGTGCCAGCAGCTTAAATGGGGTCCGCGGCGAGACCCAGTACTTC
TRBJ2-3	.	.	TRBV11-2	CASSHGTNLGTDTQYF	TGTGCCAGCAGCCACGGGACAAATTTAGGTACAGATACGCAGTATTTT
TRBJ2-7	.	.	TRBV29-1	CTPSHIDPTYEQYF	TGCACTCCCTCTCATATAGACCCCACCTACGAGCAGTACTTC
TRBJ2-6	few	TRBD2	TRBV10-3	CAIRTSGVFSGANVLTF	TGTGCCATCAGAACTAGCGGGGTCTTCTCTGGGGCCAACGTCCTGACTTTC
TRBJ2-3	.	TRBD2	TRBV7-9	CASSRLYSGGGRSTDTQYF	TGTGCCAGCAGTCGGCTCTATAGCGGGGGGGGACGGAGCACAGATACGCAGTATTTT
TRBJ1-4	.	.	TRBV4-1	CASSQRPDRLGGEKLFF	TGCGCCAGCAGCCAGAGACCCGACAGGCTAGGAGGTGAAAAACTGTTTTTT
TRBJ2-2	.	.	TRBV4-1	CASSQGDSWYRAGELFF	TGCGCCAGCAGCCAAGGGGATTCATGGTATCGGGCCGGGGAGCTGTTTTTT
TRBJ1-3	.	.	TRBV6-5	CASSYSRDANTIYF	TGTGCCAGCAGTTACTCCCGGGATGCCAACACCATATATTTT